The 18 T cell receptor beta chains below all came from one sample that was sequenced in a study of OX40 agonist ivuxolimab in advanced cancers. Produced via immunoSEQ multiplex PCR; TCRdb's table is partial and in-frame only. The table lists about 80,000 clones, approximately 92% of them singletons, with 4.5% to 5% in the top ten. The source material was CD4+ or CD8+ T cells sorted from blood, sampled in a trial of the OX40 agonist ivuxolimab. All receptors derive from an adult with an advanced solid tumor such as melanoma, head and neck, liver or kidney cancer.

This clone was detected only once. The chain links TRBV18 to TRBJ2-5; no firm D call. Between the trimmed V and J ends, which lost 4 bases and 0 bases, there was a span of 9 bases. The V gene's germline CDR1 is KGHSH and CDR2 LQKENI. This CDR3 is 14 amino acids long. CDR3 protein: CASSRSLNQETQYF. CDR3 nucleotide sequence: TGTGCCAGCTCACGTTCCCTCAACCAAGAGACCCAGTACTTC. Full variable domain (rest looked up from reference TRBV18 and TRBJ2-5): NAGVMQNPRHLVRRRGQEARLRCSPMKGHSHVYWYRQLPEEGLKFMVYLQKENIIDESGMPKERFSAEFPKEGPSILRIQQVVRGDSAAYFCASSRSLNQETQYFGPGTRLLVL.

The sample holds one count of this clone. The CDR3 region is CASSLAGPYEQYF. CDR3 nucleotide sequence: TGTGCCAGCAGCCTAGCGGGGCCCTACGAGCAGTACTTC. The chain combines TRBV28 with TRBJ2-7; 9 positions match TRBD2. Trimming cost V 6 bases and J 2 bases; bases outside gene matches: 2. Germline CDR1 is MDHEN and CDR2 is SYDVKM. This CDR3 is built from 13 residues.

The chain is built from TRBV4-2 and TRBJ2-7, with a weak D call TRBD2 (5 bases). Looked up from germline, CDR1 is LGHNA and CDR2 is YNFKEQ. Trimming pared 4 bases from V and 4 bases from J, leaving 11 bases between. The CDR3 totals 13 residues. CDR3 sequence: CASSLSGAYEQYF. The CDR3 DNA reads as TGTGCCAGCAGCCTCAGCGGAGCTTACGAGCAGTACTTC.

The chain couples TRBV25-1 to TRBJ2-3; D may be TRBD2 (6 bases). This CDR3 has 13 amino acids. Germline CDR1 reads MGHDK; CDR2 reads SYGVNS. V lost 5 bases and J 5 bases, leaving 11 bases between the germline ends. This CDR3 is CASSLAGQDTQYF. In nucleotides, the CDR3 is TGTGCCAGCAGTCTTGCGGGGCAAGATACGCAGTATTTT.

This sequence joins TRBV5-1 and TRBJ2-3; D remains ambiguous. Germline CDR1 SGHRS, CDR2 YFSETQ. The V end lost 2 bases, the J end lost 0 bases, and 7 bases lay between the germline ends. This CDR3 has 14 amino acids. This CDR3 reads CASSLGASTDTQYF. CDR3 bases: TGCGCCAGCAGCTTAGGCGCTAGCACAGATACGCAGTATTTT.

The table lists this clone with a few counts. The chain has TRBV11-1 and TRBJ1-2; D remains ambiguous. The germline V and J ends were trimmed by 5 bases and 1 base, with 5 bases remaining between them. CDR1 is SGHAT, CDR2 FQDESV, per germline (reference sequence). The CDR3 covers 12 residues. The chain's CDR3 is CASSGRNYGYTF. In DNA, the CDR3 is TGTGCCAGCAGCGGTCGTAACTATGGCTACACCTTC.

This clone appeared a single time. CDR3 loop: CASSPRRSYNEQFF. The DNA of the CDR3 is TGTGCCAGCAGCCCTAGGAGGTCCTACAATGAGCAGTTCTTC. The chain carries TRBV11-2 and TRBJ2-1, with D tentatively TRBD2 (5 bases). The CDR3 extends over 14 amino acids. CDR1 and CDR2 from the germline V gene are SGHAT and FQNNGV. V was pared by 5 bases and J by 1 base, with 9 bases between.

V is TRBV18 and J is TRBJ2-1; D assignment may be TRBD1 or TRBD2 (5 bases each). Germline CDR1 and CDR2: KGHSH and LQKENI. The germline V and J ends were trimmed by 1 base and 10 bases, with 11 bases remaining between them. This CDR3 is 13 amino acids long. This CDR3 is CASSPLRGEEQFF. CDR3 bases: TGTGCCAGCTCACCACTAAGGGGAGAAGAGCAGTTCTTC.

The genes are TRBV11-2 and TRBJ1-5; TRBD1 matches 9 bases. This CDR3 is built from 14 residues. Germline V CDR1 and CDR2: SGHAT, FQNNGV. V dropped 5 bases and J dropped 4; count of bases not matched to a gene: 3. Here the CDR3 reads CASSRDRVNQPQHF. CDR3 sequence (DNA): TGTGCCAGCAGCCGGGACAGGGTAAATCAGCCCCAGCATTTT.

The chain has TRBV7-2 and TRBJ1-1; D uncertain. The germline V gene encodes CDR1 SGHTA and CDR2 FQGNSA. V was pared by 1 base and J by 8 bases, with 11 bases between. This CDR3 comprises 13 residues. The CDR3 sequence: CASSLGLRPEAFF. In nucleotides, the CDR3 is TGTGCCAGCAGCTTAGGGTTAAGGCCAGAAGCTTTCTTT.

The rearrangement links TRBV5-1 to TRBJ2-5, with D uncertain. V was shortened by 6 bases and J by 7 bases, with 10 bases between the two germline ends. Germline V gene lookup returns CDR1 SGHRS and CDR2 YFSETQ. The CDR3 covers 11 residues. CDR3: CASKSITTQYF. In DNA form, the CDR3 reads TGCGCCAGCAAAAGCATAACGACCCAGTACTTC.

The CDR3, as DNA: TGTGCCATATCAGACTGGGCGGAAGCAAACTACGAGCAGTACTTC. Translating gives CAISDWAEANYEQYF. V is TRBV2 and J is TRBJ2-7; D is uncertain. The CDR3 is made up of 15 amino acids. Per germline, CDR1 SNHLY and CDR2 FYNNEI. The V and J ends lost 10 bases and 3 bases respectively, with 22 bases between them.

This sequence joins TRBV27 and TRBJ2-2; TRBD2 matches 7 bases. Germline V gene sequence: CDR1 MNHEY, CDR2 SMNVEV (reference sequence). The CDR3 has 16 residues. The ends lost 5 bases at V and 0 bases at J; junction bases unmatched: 6. The CDR3 coding sequence is TGTGCCAGCAGTCCTACCGGGACTACGAACACCGGGGAGCTGTTTTTT. It translates to CASSPTGTTNTGELFF.

The genes are TRBV4-2 and TRBJ2-3; 11 bases are shared with TRBD2. Germline V gene lookup returns CDR1 LGHNA and CDR2 YNFKEQ. Germline trimming cut 2 bases from V and 6 bases from J; bases unmatched to any gene: 1. This CDR3 region has 14 residues. Here the CDR3 DNA reads TGTGCCAGCAGCCAACCTAGCGGGAGGGATACGCAGTATTTT. This translates into CASSQPSGRDTQYF.

V is TRBV6-6 and J is TRBJ1-3; D gene unclear. The CDR3 is 13 residues long. From germline, CDR1 is MNHNY and CDR2 SVGAGI (reference sequence). The V gene lost 7 bases and the J gene lost 0 bases, with 7 bases spanning the gap. The CDR3 region is CASKGPSGNTIYF. The CDR3 region has the DNA TGTGCCAGCAAAGGACCCTCTGGAAACACCATATATTTT.

The chain joins TRBV11-3 to TRBJ2-1; tentatively, D is TRBD2 (6 bases). The V end was cut by 3 bases, the J end by 9 bases, with 12 bases between. The CDR3 totals 13 residues. The V gene's germline CDR1 is SGHNT and CDR2 YENEEA. The CDR3 here is CASSLGRMSEQFF. CDR3 nucleotide sequence: TGTGCCAGCAGCTTGGGGAGGATGAGTGAGCAGTTCTTC.

J is TRBJ2-3 and V is TRBV27; 11 positions match TRBD2. This CDR3 region has 16 residues. V lost 4 bases, J lost 2 bases, and 5 bases stayed unmatched. Germline values: CDR1 MNHEY, CDR2 SMNVEV (reference sequence). The CDR3 DNA reads as TGTGCCAGCAGTTCCCGGGGACTAGCGGCCACAGATACGCAGTATTTT. Its protein is CASSSRGLAATDTQYF.

The J gene is TRBJ2-3, the V gene TRBV18; 9 bases line up with TRBD1. Germline V gene lookup returns CDR1 KGHSH and CDR2 LQKENI. V lost 1 base, J lost 2 bases, and 4 bases stayed unmatched. The length of the CDR3 is 16 residues. CDR3 coding DNA: TGTGCCAGCTCACCACGACAGGGGGTAAACACAGATACGCAGTATTTT. It translates to CASSPRQGVNTDTQYF.